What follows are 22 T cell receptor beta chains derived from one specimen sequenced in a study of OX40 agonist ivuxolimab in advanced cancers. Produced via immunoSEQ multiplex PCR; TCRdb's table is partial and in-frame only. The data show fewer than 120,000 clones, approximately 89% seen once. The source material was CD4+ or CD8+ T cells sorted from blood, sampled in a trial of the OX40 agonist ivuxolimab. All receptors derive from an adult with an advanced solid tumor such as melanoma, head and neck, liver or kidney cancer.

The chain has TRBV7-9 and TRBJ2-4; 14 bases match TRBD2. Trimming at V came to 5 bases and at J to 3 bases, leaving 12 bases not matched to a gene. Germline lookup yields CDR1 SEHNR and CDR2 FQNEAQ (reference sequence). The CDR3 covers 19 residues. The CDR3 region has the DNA TGTGCCAGCAGCCGTATGACTAGCGGGAGGGCCGACGTCAAAAACATTCAGTACTTC. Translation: CASSRMTSGRADVKNIQYF. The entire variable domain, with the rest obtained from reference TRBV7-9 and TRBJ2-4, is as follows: DTGVSQNPRHKITKRGQNVTFRCDPISEHNRLYWYRQTLGQGPEFLTYFQNEAQLEKSRLLSDRFSAERPKGSFSTLEIQRTEQGDSAMYLCASSRMTSGRADVKNIQYFGAGTRLSVL.

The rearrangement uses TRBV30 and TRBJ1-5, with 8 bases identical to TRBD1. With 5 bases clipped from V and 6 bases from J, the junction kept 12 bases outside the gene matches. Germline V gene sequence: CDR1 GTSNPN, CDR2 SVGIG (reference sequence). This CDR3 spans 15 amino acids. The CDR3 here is CAWSRTTGGGQPQHF. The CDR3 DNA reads TGTGCCTGGTCTAGAACTACAGGGGGAGGTCAGCCCCAGCATTTT. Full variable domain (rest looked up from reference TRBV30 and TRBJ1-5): SQTIHQWPATLVQPVGSPLSLECTVEGTSNPNLYWYRQAAGRGLQLLFYSVGIGQISSEVPQNLSASRPQDRQFILSSKKLLLSDSGFYLCAWSRTTGGGQPQHFGDGTRLSIL.

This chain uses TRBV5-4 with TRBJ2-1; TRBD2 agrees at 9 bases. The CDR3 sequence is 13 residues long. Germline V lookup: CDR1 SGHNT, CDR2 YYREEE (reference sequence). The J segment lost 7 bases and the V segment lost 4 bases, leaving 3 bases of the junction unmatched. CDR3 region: CASSVAGVNEQFF. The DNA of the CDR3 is TGTGCCAGCAGCGTAGCGGGAGTGAATGAGCAGTTCTTC.

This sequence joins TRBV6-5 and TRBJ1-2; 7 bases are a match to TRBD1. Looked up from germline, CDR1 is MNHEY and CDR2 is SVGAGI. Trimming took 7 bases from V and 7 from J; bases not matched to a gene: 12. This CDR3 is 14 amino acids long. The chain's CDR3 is CASTLSRGGGGYTF. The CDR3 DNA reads TGTGCCAGCACCCTCAGTAGAGGGGGCGGTGGCTACACCTTC.

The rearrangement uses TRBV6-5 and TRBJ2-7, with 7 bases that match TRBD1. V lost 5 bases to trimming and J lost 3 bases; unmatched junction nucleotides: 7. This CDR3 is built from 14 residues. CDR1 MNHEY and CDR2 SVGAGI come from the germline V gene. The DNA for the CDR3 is TGTGCCAGCAGTAAGACAGGGAGTGGCTACGAGCAGTACTTC. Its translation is CASSKTGSGYEQYF.

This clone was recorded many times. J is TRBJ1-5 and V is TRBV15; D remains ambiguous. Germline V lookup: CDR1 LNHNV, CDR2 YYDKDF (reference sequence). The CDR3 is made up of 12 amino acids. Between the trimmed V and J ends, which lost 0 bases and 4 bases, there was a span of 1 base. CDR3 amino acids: CATSRDNQPQHF. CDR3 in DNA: TGTGCCACCAGCAGAGATAATCAGCCCCAGCATTTT. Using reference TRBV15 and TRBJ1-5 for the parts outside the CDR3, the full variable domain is DAMVIQNPRYQVTQFGKPVTLSCSQTLNHNVMYWYQQKSSQAPKLLFHYYDKDFNNEADTPDNFQSRRPNTSFCFLDIRSPGLGDTAMYLCATSRDNQPQHFGDGTRLSIL.

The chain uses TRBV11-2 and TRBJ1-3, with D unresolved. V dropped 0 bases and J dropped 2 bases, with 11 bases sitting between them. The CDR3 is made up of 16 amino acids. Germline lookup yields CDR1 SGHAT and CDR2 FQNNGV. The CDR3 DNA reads TGTGCCAGCAGCTTAGATCTGTGGTCTACTGGAAACACCATATATTTT. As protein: CASSLDLWSTGNTIYF. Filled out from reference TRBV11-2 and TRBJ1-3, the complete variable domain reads EAGVAQSPRYKIIEKRQSVAFWCNPISGHATLYWYQQILGQGPKLLIQFQNNGVVDDSQLPKDRFSAERLKGVDSTLKIQPAKLEDSAVYLCASSLDLWSTGNTIYFGEGSWLTVV.

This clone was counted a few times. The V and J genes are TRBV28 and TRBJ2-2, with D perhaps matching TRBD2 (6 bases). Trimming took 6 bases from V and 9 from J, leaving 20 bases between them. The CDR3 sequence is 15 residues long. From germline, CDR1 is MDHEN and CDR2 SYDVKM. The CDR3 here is CASSGGGKWLRELFF. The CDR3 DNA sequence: TGTGCCAGCAGCGGAGGCGGGAAGTGGCTAAGGGAGCTGTTTTTT.

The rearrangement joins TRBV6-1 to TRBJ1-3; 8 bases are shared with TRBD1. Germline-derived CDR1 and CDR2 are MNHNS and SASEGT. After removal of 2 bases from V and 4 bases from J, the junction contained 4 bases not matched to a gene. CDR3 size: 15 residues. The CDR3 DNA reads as TGTGCCAGCAGTGAACAGGGGGCGACGGGAAACACCATATATTTT. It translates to CASSEQGATGNTIYF.

CDR3 in DNA: TGTGCCTGGATCTTGTCGGGGTACTATGGCTACACCTTC. This translates into CAWILSGYYGYTF. This chain uses TRBV30 with TRBJ1-2; D gene ambiguous. This CDR3 spans 13 amino acids. CDR1 is GTSNPN and CDR2 is SVGIG in the germline V gene (reference sequence). V gave up 4 bases and J gave up 3 bases, with 12 bases separating them.

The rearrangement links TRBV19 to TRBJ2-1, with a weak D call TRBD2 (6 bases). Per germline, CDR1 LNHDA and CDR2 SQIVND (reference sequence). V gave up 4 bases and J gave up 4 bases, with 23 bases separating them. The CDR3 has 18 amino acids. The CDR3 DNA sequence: TGTGCCAGTAGTAGGAGGGGAAGACTTCTCCAACCTTACAATGAGCAGTTCTTC. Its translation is CASSRRGRLLQPYNEQFF.

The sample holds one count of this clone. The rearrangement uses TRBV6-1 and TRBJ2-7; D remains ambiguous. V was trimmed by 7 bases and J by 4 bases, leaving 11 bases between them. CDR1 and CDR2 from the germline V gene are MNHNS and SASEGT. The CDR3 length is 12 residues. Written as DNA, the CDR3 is TGTGCCAGCACCCTGGACCTTTACGAGCAGTACTTC. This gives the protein CASTLDLYEQYF.

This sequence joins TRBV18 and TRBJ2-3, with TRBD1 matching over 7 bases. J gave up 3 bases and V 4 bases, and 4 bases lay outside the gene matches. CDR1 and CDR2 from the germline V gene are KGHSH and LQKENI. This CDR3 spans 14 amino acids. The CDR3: CASSRRQGTDTQYF. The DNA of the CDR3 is TGTGCCAGCTCACGGAGACAGGGTACAGATACGCAGTATTTT.

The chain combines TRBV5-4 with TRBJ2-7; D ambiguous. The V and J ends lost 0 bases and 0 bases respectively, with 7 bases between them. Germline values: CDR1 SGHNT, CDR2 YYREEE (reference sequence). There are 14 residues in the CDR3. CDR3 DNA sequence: TGTGCCAGCAGCTTGGACGCAAGCTCCTACGAGCAGTACTTC. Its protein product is CASSLDASSYEQYF. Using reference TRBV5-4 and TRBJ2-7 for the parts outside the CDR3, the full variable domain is ETGVTQSPTHLIKTRGQQVTLRCSSQSGHNTVSWYQQALGQGPQFIFQYYREEENGRGNFPPRFSGLQFPNYSSELNVNALELDDSALYLCASSLDASSYEQYFGPGTRLTVT.

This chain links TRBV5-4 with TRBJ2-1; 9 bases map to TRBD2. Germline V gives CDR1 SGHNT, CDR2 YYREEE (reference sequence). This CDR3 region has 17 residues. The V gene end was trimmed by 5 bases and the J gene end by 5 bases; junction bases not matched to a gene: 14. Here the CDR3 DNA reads TGTGCCAGCAGGGGACCTAGCGGGAAGAAGGGCGACAATGAGCAGTTCTTC. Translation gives CASRGPSGKKGDNEQFF.

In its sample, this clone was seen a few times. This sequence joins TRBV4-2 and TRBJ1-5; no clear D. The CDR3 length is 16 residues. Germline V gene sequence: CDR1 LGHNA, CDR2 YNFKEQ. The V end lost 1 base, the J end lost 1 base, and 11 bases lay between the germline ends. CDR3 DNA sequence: TGTGCCAGCAGCCAAGTTAGTGGGTTGAGCAATCAGCCCCAGCATTTT. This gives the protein CASSQVSGLSNQPQHF.

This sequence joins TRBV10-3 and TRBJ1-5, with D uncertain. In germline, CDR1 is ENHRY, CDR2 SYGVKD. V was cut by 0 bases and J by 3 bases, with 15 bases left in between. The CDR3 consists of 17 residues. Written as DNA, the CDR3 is TGTGCCATCAGTGAGTCAATGGGGTCTCCTATCAATCAGCCCCAGCATTTT. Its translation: CAISESMGSPINQPQHF.

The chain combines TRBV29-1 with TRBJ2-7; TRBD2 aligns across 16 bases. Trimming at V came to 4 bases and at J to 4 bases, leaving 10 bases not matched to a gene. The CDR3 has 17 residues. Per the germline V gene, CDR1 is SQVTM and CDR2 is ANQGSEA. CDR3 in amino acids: CSVAGTSGRGPLYEQYF. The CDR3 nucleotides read TGCAGCGTTGCGGGGACTAGCGGGAGGGGTCCCCTATACGAGCAGTACTTC.

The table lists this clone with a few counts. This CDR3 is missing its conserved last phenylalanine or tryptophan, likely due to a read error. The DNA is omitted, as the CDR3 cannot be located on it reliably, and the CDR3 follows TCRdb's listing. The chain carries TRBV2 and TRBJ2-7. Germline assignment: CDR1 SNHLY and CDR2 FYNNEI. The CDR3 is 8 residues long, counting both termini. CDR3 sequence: CASSARAT.

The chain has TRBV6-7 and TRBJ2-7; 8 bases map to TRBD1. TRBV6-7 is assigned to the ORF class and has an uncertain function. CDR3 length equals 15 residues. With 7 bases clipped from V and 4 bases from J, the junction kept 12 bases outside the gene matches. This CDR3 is CASTRGDRRIYEQYF. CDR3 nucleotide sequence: TGTGCCAGCACGAGAGGGGACAGGAGAATTTACGAGCAGTACTTC.

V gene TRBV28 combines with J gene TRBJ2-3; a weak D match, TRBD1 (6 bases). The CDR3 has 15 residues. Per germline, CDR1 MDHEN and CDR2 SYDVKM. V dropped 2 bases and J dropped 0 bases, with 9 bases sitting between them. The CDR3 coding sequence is TGTGCCAGCAGTTTAGCAGGGGTTAGCACAGATACGCAGTATTTT. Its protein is CASSLAGVSTDTQYF.

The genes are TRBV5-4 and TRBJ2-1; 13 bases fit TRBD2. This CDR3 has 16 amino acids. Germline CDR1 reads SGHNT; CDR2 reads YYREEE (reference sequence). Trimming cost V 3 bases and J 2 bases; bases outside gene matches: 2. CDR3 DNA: TGTGCCAGCAGCTCGGGACTAGCGGGAACCTACAATGAGCAGTTCTTC. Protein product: CASSSGLAGTYNEQFF.